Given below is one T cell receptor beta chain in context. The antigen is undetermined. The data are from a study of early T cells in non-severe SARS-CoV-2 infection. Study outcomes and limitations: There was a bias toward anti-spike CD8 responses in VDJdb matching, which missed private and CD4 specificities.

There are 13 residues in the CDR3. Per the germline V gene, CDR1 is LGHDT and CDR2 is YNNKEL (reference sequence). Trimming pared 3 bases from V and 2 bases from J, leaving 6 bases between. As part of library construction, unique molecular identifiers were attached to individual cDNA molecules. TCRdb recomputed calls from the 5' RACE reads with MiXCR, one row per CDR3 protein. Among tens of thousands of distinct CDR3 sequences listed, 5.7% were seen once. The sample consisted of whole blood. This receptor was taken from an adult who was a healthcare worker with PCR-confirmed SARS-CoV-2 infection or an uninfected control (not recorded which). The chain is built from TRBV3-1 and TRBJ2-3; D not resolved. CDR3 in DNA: TGTGCCAGCAGCCACGTACCCACAGATACGCAGTATTTT. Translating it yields CASSHVPTDTQYF.